The entry below gives a single TCR beta chain sequence along with its context. The source of the sample is a study of T cell responses to AZD1222 COVID-19 vaccine. Generated by immunoSEQ multiplex PCR, the TCRdb table keeps only in-frame clones and is missing some. The table shows about 140,000 clones, with approximately 90% occurring only once. The TCR was taken from an adult who received the AZD1222 COVID-19 vaccine. The specimen comprised peripheral blood, sampled 28 days after the second AZD1222 dose.

CDR3 DNA: TGTGCCAGCAGCCAAGGGACAGGGGTGGATAGCAATCAGCCCCAGCATTTT. Encoded protein: CASSQGTGVDSNQPQHF. The chain carries TRBV3-1 (or the pseudogene TRBV3-2) and TRBJ1-5, with 9 positions matching TRBD1. Germline V gene lookup returns CDR1 LGHDT and CDR2 YNNKEL (reference sequence). CDR3 length equals 17 residues. Germline trimming cut 1 base from V and 0 bases from J; bases unmatched to any gene: 4.